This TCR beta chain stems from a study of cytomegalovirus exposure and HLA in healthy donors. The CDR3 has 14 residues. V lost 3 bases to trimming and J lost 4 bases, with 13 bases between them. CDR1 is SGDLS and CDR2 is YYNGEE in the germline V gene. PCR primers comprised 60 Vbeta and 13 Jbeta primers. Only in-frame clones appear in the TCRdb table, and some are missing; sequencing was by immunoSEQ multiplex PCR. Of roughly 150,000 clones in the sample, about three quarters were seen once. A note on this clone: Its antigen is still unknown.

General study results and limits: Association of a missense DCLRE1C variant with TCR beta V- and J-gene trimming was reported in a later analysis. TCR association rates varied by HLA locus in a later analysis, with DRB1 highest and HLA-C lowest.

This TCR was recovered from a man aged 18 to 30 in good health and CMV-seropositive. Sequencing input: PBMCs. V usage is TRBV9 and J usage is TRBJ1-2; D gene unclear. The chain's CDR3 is CASSGERAAYGYTF. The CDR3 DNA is TGTGCCAGCAGCGGGGAGAGGGCCGCCTATGGCTACACCTTC.